A selection of T cell receptor beta chains follows, all from one sample in a study of blood T cells in healthy people across ages. TCRdb used MiXCR to reprocess the 5' RACE reads, holding one entry per CDR3 protein. The sample consists of hundreds of thousands of distinct CDR3 sequences, about 61% of them appearing once. Input material: blood. Receptors were obtained from a middle-aged man in good health. Each CDR3 is given with its conserved first and last residue. The D gene is left open where the match is weak.

>TRBV29-1|TRBD1
CSVEASRGNEQFF
>TRBV7-9|TRBD1
CASSLAGGTGDFNEQFF
>TRBV4-3|TRBD1
CASSQGQGPNGYTF
>TRBV12-3/TRBV12-4|TRBD1
CASRNRGRINQPQHF
>TRBV29-1|NA
CSVPTAYQETQYF
>TRBV2|TRBD1
CASRGTVFRSVRQFF
>TRBV4-1|TRBD2
CASSQDGPTSARTGELFF
>TRBV25-1|TRBD1
CASSESGGFYETQFF
>TRBV11-1|NA
CASSEALAKNIQYF
>TRBV25-1|NA
CASSEDRFSYEQYF
>TRBV4-2|TRBD2
CASSQDNGGLAAILYEQYF
>TRBV12-5|TRBD2
CASGPWLRGKNIQYF
>TRBV7-2|NA
CASSLAHLADTGELFF
>TRBV11-2|NA
CASSLWGAYTDTQYF
>TRBV5-1|TRBD1
CASSPGTGEVETQYF
>TRBV5-1|NA
CASSLAERFRNKETQYF
>TRBV20-1|TRBD1
CSTRDRGTNEKLFF
>TRBV12-3/TRBV12-4|TRBD2
CASSFMRRTSTDVQYF
>TRBV20-1|TRBD1
CSRTRDRGLRGYTF
>TRBV12-3/TRBV12-4|NA
CASSLRPYEQFF
>TRBV28|TRBD1
CASSRPGQGMETQYF
>TRBV21-1|NA
CASSKQQGEYEKQYF
>TRBV20-1|NA
CSARDKSGGKAGQFF
>TRBV7-9|NA
CASSSLGVPTVNEQFF
>TRBV19|NA
CASSLEARRVRETQYF
>TRBV5-1|TRBD2
CANSSGPGTSLADTQYF
>TRBV20-1|NA
CSARDPRSYEQYF
>TRBV6-5|TRBD2
CASSLAGIYEQFF
>TRBV29-1|TRBD1
CSGTGNNYGYTF
>TRBV7-2|NA
CASSQVSGETQYF
>TRBV6-2/TRBV6-3|TRBD1
CASRDRAGTEAFF
>TRBV5-1|NA
CASSSGPSAGWEQYF
>TRBV9|TRBD2
CASSVAAGGPDTQYF
>TRBV5-6|NA
CASSLYMGDEQFF
>TRBV4-2|TRBD1
CASSQQTGGRDSPLHF
>TRBV7-2|NA
CASSLGPDQYF
>TRBV10-2|TRBD1
CAGRRDRNTEAFF